These 10 T cell receptor beta chains were sequenced from one sample in a study of metastatic and nonmetastatic thyroid tumors. None of the patients had undergone any treatment ahead of thyroid surgery. TCRdb re-called clones from the PCR reads using MiXCR. The data show some 90,000 clones, around 9.1% seen once. Material: blood. The receptors come from a female donor with papillary thyroid cancer or a benign thyroid nodule (not recorded which). Some clones in this sample may be carry-over from other donors' samples.

This clone was seen repeatedly, ten times or more. The chain recombines TRBV9 with TRBJ1-6; 7 nucleotides match TRBD1. CDR3 length equals 14 residues. The J segment lost 10 bases and the V segment lost 4 bases, leaving 8 bases of the junction unmatched. Germline-derived CDR1 and CDR2 are SGDLS and YYNGEE. This chain's CDR3 is CASSPSGGGSPLHF. CDR3 DNA sequence: TGTGCCAGCAGCCCCTCAGGGGGAGGGTCACCCCTCCACTTT.

In this sample, this clone turned up a few times. This sequence joins TRBV6-5 and TRBJ2-1, with 7 bases identical to TRBD2. The germline CDR1 and CDR2 sequences are MNHEY and SVGAGI. This CDR3 has 14 amino acids. V was pared by 2 bases and J by 7 bases, with 5 bases of the junction left unmatched. This CDR3 reads CASSYGQGGNEQFF. As DNA, the CDR3 is TGTGCCAGCAGTTACGGGCAGGGAGGGAATGAGCAGTTCTTC.

This clone has at least ten counts. The chain uses TRBV7-8 and TRBJ2-3; TRBD2 aligns across 7 bases. The CDR3 extends over 17 amino acids. CDR1 is SGHVS and CDR2 is FQNEAQ in the germline V gene. Trimming cost V 0 bases and J 4 bases; bases outside gene matches: 10. The CDR3 spells CASSLAGGPFSPDTQYF. CDR3 bases: TGTGCCAGCAGCTTAGCGGGAGGGCCCTTCTCCCCAGATACGCAGTATTTT. Full variable domain (outside the CDR3, taken from reference TRBV7-8 and TRBJ2-3): GAGVSQSPRYKVAKRGQDVALRCDPISGHVSLFWYQQALGQGPEFLTYFQNEAQLDKSGLPSDRFFAERPEGSVSTLKIQRTQQEDSAVYLCASSLAGGPFSPDTQYFGPGTRLTVL.

This clone was recorded at least ten times. The rearrangement links TRBV4-1 to TRBJ1-2; D not certain. The V end lost 4 bases, the J end lost 4 bases, and 13 bases lay between the germline ends. The CDR3 loop spans 14 amino acids. The germline V gene encodes CDR1 MGHRA and CDR2 YSYEKL. The CDR3 bases are TGCGCCAGCAGCCTCACCCGGGAGGGCTATGGCTACACCTTC. It codes for CASSLTREGYGYTF.

This clone was found many times. This same CDR3 is encoded by further DNA sequences in the sample. The chain employs TRBV9 and TRBJ1-1; maybe TRBD1 (6 bases). Germline CDR1 is SGDLS and CDR2 is YYNGEE. This CDR3 has 16 amino acids. Trimming left V 4 bases short and J 4 bases short, with 20 bases between. The CDR3 DNA is TGTGCCAGCAGCTCCCGGTCGGGGAGGGGGGTCACTGAAGCTTTCTTT. Its translation: CASSSRSGRGVTEAFF.

The genes are TRBV5-1 and TRBJ2-5, with TRBD1 matching over 9 bases. Germline loops: CDR1 SGHRS, CDR2 YFSETQ. The ends lost 5 bases at V and 4 bases at J; junction bases unmatched: 3. CDR3 length: 13 amino acids. CDR3 sequence reads: CASSMGQGETQYF. CDR3 in DNA: TGCGCCAGCAGTATGGGACAGGGAGAGACCCAGTACTTC. The variable domain in full, with the rest retrieved from reference TRBV5-1 and TRBJ2-5, is KAGVTQTPRYLIKTRGQQVTLSCSPISGHRSVSWYQQTPGQGLQFLFEYFSETQRNKGNFPGRFSGRQFSNSRSEMNVSTLELGDSALYLCASSMGQGETQYFGPGTRLLVL.

This clone was counted at least ten times. The same CDR3 arises from other DNA sequences in this sample as well. The chain recombines TRBV5-1 with TRBJ2-7, with a possible D match to TRBD2 (5 bases). V shed 0 bases and J shed 0 bases, with 13 bases lying between them. CDR3 size: 16 residues. Germline loops: CDR1 SGHRS, CDR2 YFSETQ. The CDR3 region has the DNA TGCGCCAGCAGCTTGGGTCATCGGGATAGCTCCTACGAGCAGTACTTC. Its translation is CASSLGHRDSSYEQYF.

This sequence joins TRBV20-1 and TRBJ2-7; 7 bases are shared with TRBD2. Germline CDR1 and CDR2: DFQATT and SNEGSKA (reference sequence). The junction had 2 bases not matched to a gene; V was cut back by 3 bases and J by 3 bases. This CDR3 is 12 amino acids long. This chain's CDR3 is CSARGEGYEQYF. CDR3 nucleotides: TGCAGTGCTAGGGGGGAGGGCTACGAGCAGTACTTC.

This chain connects TRBV18 to TRBJ2-7; no firm D call. Trimming stripped 2 bases from V and 2 bases from J, with 4 bases between. The CDR3 extends over 12 amino acids. Looked up from germline, CDR1 is KGHSH and CDR2 is LQKENI. The CDR3 nucleotides are TGTGCCAGCTCACCAGCCACCTACGAGCAGTACTTC. This translates into CASSPATYEQYF.

The chain links TRBV5-1 to TRBJ2-6; TRBD2 matches 10 bases. The CDR3 runs 22 residues. Germline lookup yields CDR1 SGHRS and CDR2 YFSETQ. The V segment lost 3 bases and the J segment 0 bases; nucleotides outside the gene matches: 18. Written as DNA, the CDR3 is TGCGCCAGCAGCTCTGCACCCGGGGCTAGCGGGGGACGAACCTCTGGGGCCAACGTCCTGACTTTC. Amino acids: CASSSAPGASGGRTSGANVLTF.